This T cell receptor (beta chain) was observed in a study of blood T cell repertoires in COVID-19. CDR1 is MNHEY and CDR2 is SVGAGI in the germline V gene. The CDR3 spans 14 residues. V shed 5 bases and J shed 4 bases, with 12 bases lying between them. Under the authors' procedure: The authors estimated nucleated cell counts from reference gene primer amplification. Generated by immunoSEQ multiplex PCR, the TCRdb table keeps only in-frame clones and is missing some. V, J and clone size were drawn from that table, and D and trimming were deduced from the DNA. The data contain about 260,000 clones, around 90% of them singletons.

V usage is TRBV6-5 and J usage is TRBJ1-5; no clear D. The sample taken for sequencing was peripheral blood. This TCR was recovered from an older woman with COVID-19, enrolled during active disease. As DNA, the CDR3 is TGTGCCAGCAGTAAGCTGACAAGAAATCAGCCCCAGCATTTT. It yields the protein CASSKLTRNQPQHF.